One and the same sample provided the 19 T cell receptor beta chains below, sequenced in a study of post-analysis software for immune sequencing data. Overall study findings and caveats: About 5 TRBV segments (TRBV5-6, TRBV5-1 and TRBV20-1 among them) occurred more frequently in patients than in controls.

cDNA libraries for TCR beta contained unique molecular identifiers. Via MiXCR, TCRdb re-called the PCR reads, giving one row per CDR3 protein. The sample lists approximately 360,000 distinct CDR3 sequences, less than 40% occurring once. Antigens for these TCRs are unknown. Material for sequencing was blood. These receptors came from a girl between 5 and 17 years old with multiple sclerosis.

This clonotype was seen a handful of times. This chain uses TRBV20-1 with TRBJ1-2; D perhaps matches TRBD1 (5 bases). CDR1 and CDR2 (germline): DFQATT, SNEGSKA (reference sequence). The CDR3 is 14 amino acids. The V end was cut by 3 bases, the J end by 2 bases, with 13 bases between. Here the CDR3 reads CSASKGAENYGYTF. The CDR3 bases are TGCAGTGCTAGTAAAGGGGCAGAGAACTATGGCTACACCTTC.

This clonotype was detected only a few times. The J gene is TRBJ1-1, the V gene TRBV12-3 or TRBV12-4; D unclear. This CDR3 contains 14 residues. V was cut by 2 bases and J by 5 bases, with 12 bases left in between. The DNA of the CDR3 is TGTGCCAGCAGTTTAAGCTCAGGTGGTACTGAAGCTTTCTTT. Its translation: CASSLSSGGTEAFF.

The gene calls are TRBV4-1 and TRBJ2-1; a possible D gene is TRBD2 (5 bases). Trimming stripped 2 bases from V and 10 bases from J, with 15 bases between. Germline V gene data show CDR1 as MGHRA and CDR2 as YSYEKL. The CDR3 has 14 residues. The CDR3 reads CASSQRGGWGEQFF. The CDR3 bases are TGCGCCAGCAGCCAACGGGGTGGGTGGGGAGAGCAGTTCTTC.

This sequence joins TRBV12-3 or TRBV12-4 and TRBJ1-1; the D is unclear. This CDR3 has 14 amino acids. Trimming took 3 bases from V and 4 from J, leaving 12 bases between them. CDR3 bases: TGTGCCAGCAGTTTTCGTGCGGGCTCCACTGAAGCTTTCTTT. Translated: CASSFRAGSTEAFF.

The rearrangement links TRBV19 to TRBJ1-5, with TRBD1 as a possible D gene (5 bases). The germline CDR1 and CDR2 sequences are LNHDA and SQIVND (reference sequence). The CDR3 totals 13 residues. Trimming cost V 5 bases and J 6 bases, with 11 bases left between them. CDR3 nucleotide sequence: TGTGCCAGTAGTCCGAGTGGGGCTCAGCCCCAGCATTTT. Translation gives CASSPSGAQPQHF.

The chain combines TRBV7-8 with TRBJ2-1; 9 bases agree with TRBD2. V trimming: 3 bases; J trimming: 11 bases; junction bases outside the gene matches: 8. This CDR3 contains 14 residues. The germline V gene encodes CDR1 SGHVS and CDR2 FQNEAQ. The CDR3 spells CASSLEAGGRKQFF. In nucleotides, the CDR3 is TGTGCCAGCAGCTTGGAAGCGGGGGGCCGTAAGCAGTTCTTC.

V and J are TRBV15 and TRBJ1-1, with TRBD1 identical over 7 bases. J was trimmed by 6 bases and V by 1 base; bases with no gene match: 2. This CDR3 has 13 amino acids. CDR1 LNHNV and CDR2 YYDKDF come from the germline V gene (reference sequence). The CDR3 DNA is TGTGCCACCAGCAGAGCCGGACAGGCTGAAGCTTTCTTT. Translated, it gives CATSRAGQAEAFF.

This clonotype was counted between two and nine times. The junction departs from the called germline gene at one end, perhaps through a read error. V and J are TRBV27 and TRBJ1-6, with no clear D. The length of the CDR3 is 12 residues. Germline V lookup: CDR1 MNHEY, CDR2 SMNVEV (reference sequence). The DNA of the CDR3 is TGTGCCAGCAGTTTGGAAGGTTCAGCCCTCCACTTT. This encodes CASSLEGSALHF.

This chain uses TRBV24-1 with TRBJ2-1, with D unclear. The germline CDR1 and CDR2 sequences are KGHDR and SFDVKD. The CDR3 loop spans 12 amino acids. V lost 2 bases and J 7 bases, leaving 5 bases between the germline ends. CDR3 sequence reads: CATSDYLNEQFF. The CDR3 DNA is TGTGCCACCAGTGATTATCTAAATGAGCAGTTCTTC.

The sample holds a few counts of this clonotype. The CDR3 nucleotides read TGTGCCACGGGACAGCATGACTCCGGATATGGCTACACCTTC. Encoded protein: CATGQHDSGYGYTF. This chain joins TRBV6-5 and TRBJ1-2; 7 positions match TRBD1. The V segment lost 10 bases and the J segment 5 bases; nucleotides outside the gene matches: 13. Per the germline V gene, CDR1 is MNHEY and CDR2 is SVGAGI. The CDR3 is 14 amino acids.

This chain links TRBV6-2 or TRBV6-3 with TRBJ2-5, with 7 bases matching TRBD1. The CDR3 runs to 14 residues. V was pared by 2 bases and J by 4 bases, with 4 bases of the junction left unmatched. The V gene's germline CDR1 is MNHEY and CDR2 SVGEGT. The CDR3 protein is CASSYDRAAETQYF. Written as DNA, the CDR3 is TGTGCCAGCAGTTACGACAGGGCAGCAGAGACCCAGTACTTC.

The rearrangement joins TRBV6-5 to TRBJ2-3; 7 bases fit TRBD1. V dropped 6 bases and J dropped 3; count of bases not matched to a gene: 9. From germline, CDR1 is MNHEY and CDR2 SVGAGI. This CDR3 is built from 15 residues. The CDR3 reads CASSLSRGRTDTQYF. DNA of the CDR3: TGTGCCAGCAGCCTCTCGAGGGGGCGGACAGATACGCAGTATTTT.

Remarks on this clonotype: A much bigger clone sits one base away, suggesting this may be a read error. The chain recombines TRBV5-5 with TRBJ2-1; possible D gene TRBD1, 6 bases. Looked up from germline, CDR1 is SGHKS and CDR2 is YYEKEE (reference sequence). The CDR3 is 13 amino acids. CDR3 in amino acids: CASSLGGDNERFF. The CDR3 bases are TGTGCCAGCAGCTTGGGTGGGGACAATGAGCGGTTCTTC. The complete variable domain, with remaining parts taken from reference TRBV5-5 and TRBJ2-1, reads DAGVTQSPTHLIKTRGQQVTLRCSPISGHKSVSWYQQVLGQGPQFIFQYYEKEERGRGNFPDRFSARQFPNYSSELNVNALLLGDSALYLCASSLGGDNERFFGPGTRLTVL.

This rearrangement joins TRBV7-9 to TRBJ1-6; 7 nucleotides align to TRBD1. This CDR3 is 15 amino acids long. The V gene end was trimmed by 1 base and the J gene end by 9 bases; junction bases not matched to a gene: 6. Germline CDR1 and CDR2: SEHNR and FQNEAQ (reference sequence). The CDR3: CASSLVLQGISPLHF. DNA for the CDR3: TGTGCCAGCAGCTTAGTGTTACAGGGGATTTCACCCCTCCACTTT.

The chain carries TRBV20-1 and TRBJ2-3; D perhaps matches TRBD2 (7 bases). Germline V gives CDR1 DFQATT, CDR2 SNEGSKA (reference sequence). This CDR3 contains 14 residues. Trimming left V 4 bases short and J 13 bases short, with 24 bases between. CDR3 in DNA: TGCAGTGCTACCAATCAAAGGGGGGGGGCCCTCGAGTATTTT. Residues: CSATNQRGGALEYF.

The V and J genes are TRBV5-1 and TRBJ2-5, with TRBD1 matching over 9 bases. The end of the DNA is better explained by TRBJ2-7, so the J call may be wrong. Germline V gene sequence: CDR1 SGHRS, CDR2 YFSETQ. This CDR3 has 14 residues. CDR3 DNA sequence: TGCGCCAGCAGCCGGGACAGGGCTCCCTACGAGCAGTACTTC. It yields the protein CASSRDRAPYEQYF.

The chain recombines TRBV27 with TRBJ2-3, with TRBD2 identical over 13 bases. Germline trimming cut 5 bases from V and 6 bases from J; bases unmatched to any gene: 8. CDR1 and CDR2 (germline): MNHEY, SMNVEV (reference sequence). CDR3 length: 16 amino acids. CDR3 nucleotides: TGTGCCAGCAGTCCGACTAGCGGGGGGCCAGTGGATACGCAGTATTTT. Protein product: CASSPTSGGPVDTQYF.

In its sample, this clonotype was seen a few times. The chain uses TRBV6-5 and TRBJ2-7, with D possibly being TRBD1 (6 bases). Germline values: CDR1 MNHEY, CDR2 SVGAGI. V lost 3 bases, J lost 3 bases, and 15 bases lay in between. The CDR3 runs 15 residues. Here the CDR3 reads CASSYLTGLGYEQYF. The DNA of the CDR3 is TGTGCCAGCAGTTATTTAACAGGGCTTGGCTACGAGCAGTACTTC.

The V gene is TRBV29-1, the J gene TRBJ2-2; no definite D call. Trimming took off 0 bases at V and 1 base at J, with 9 bases between the two ends. From germline, CDR1 is SQVTM and CDR2 ANQGSEA. The CDR3 runs to 15 residues. CDR3 DNA sequence: TGCAGCGTTGAAGATCTTGACGGGAACACCGGGGAGCTGTTTTTT. Translated, it gives CSVEDLDGNTGELFF.